Listed below are T cell receptor beta chains from one sample, sequenced in a study of blood T cell repertoires in COVID-19. Clones were read by immunoSEQ multiplex PCR, and TCRdb kept only the in-frame ones, dropping some. The profile shows more than 95,000 clones, about 90% of them singletons. Specimen: peripheral blood. The receptors derive from a human donor in a cohort sampled during active COVID-19. Both conserved end residues are part of each CDR3. The D gene is left open where the match is weak. Not every row has a clone size; where given, it reads once, few, many or a size class.

j_gene	len	d_gene	abundance	v_gene	CDR3aa	CDR3nt
TRBJ2-5	15	.	.	TRBV18	CASSPLAVTGETQYF	TGTGCCAGCTCACCACTAGCGGTGACAGGGGAGACCCAGTACTTC
TRBJ2-3	15	TRBD2	.	TRBV28	CASWGLAGLSDTQYF	TGTGCCAGCTGGGGACTAGCGGGGCTTTCAGATACGCAGTATTTT
TRBJ2-7	14	TRBD1	.	TRBV6-6	CASSFQGASYEQYF	TGTGCCAGCAGTTTCCAGGGGGCCTCCTACGAGCAGTACTTC
TRBJ2-3	15	.	.	TRBV15	CATSRNRERTDTQYF	TGTGCCACCAGCAGGAACAGGGAACGCACAGATACGCAGTATTTT
TRBJ2-7	13	.	once	TRBV18	CASSPDMSYEQYF	TGTGCCAGCTCACCCGACATGTCCTACGAGCAGTACTTC
TRBJ2-3	16	TRBD2	.	TRBV5-4	CASSFLAGGRTDTQYF	TGTGCCAGCAGCTTCCTAGCGGGGGGGCGAACAGATACGCAGTATTTT
TRBJ2-5	15	TRBD2	.	TRBV5-6	CASSPGLAGQETQYF	TGTGCCAGCAGCCCGGGACTAGCGGGCCAAGAGACCCAGTACTTC
TRBJ1-4	14	TRBD1	.	TRBV3-1/TRBV3-2	CASSRTGVVEKLFF	TGTGCCAGCAGTCGAACAGGGGTAGTGGAAAAACTGTTTTTT
TRBJ2-1	15	TRBD2	.	TRBV2	CASNLAEWTRNEQFF	TGTGCCAGCAACCTGGCAGAGTGGACTAGGAATGAGCAGTTCTTC
TRBJ2-3	17	.	medium-sized	TRBV13	CASSSKSLLDPADTQYF	TGTGCCAGCAGCTCCAAATCCCTACTAGACCCTGCAGATACGCAGTATTTT
TRBJ1-6	14	TRBD1	.	TRBV30	CASSRDRDDSPLHF	TGTGCCTCGTCCCGGGACAGGGACGATTCACCCCTCCACTTT
TRBJ2-1	18	TRBD2	.	TRBV5-6	CASSSRTSGISSYNEQFF	TGTGCCAGCAGTTCGAGGACTAGCGGCATTTCGTCCTACAATGAGCAGTTCTTC
TRBJ1-6	16	.	.	TRBV4-1	CASSQDKDRPYSPLHF	TGCGCCAGCAGCCAAGATAAAGACAGGCCTTATTCACCCCTCCACTTT
TRBJ1-1	14	.	.	TRBV5-6	CASSLDTGSGEAFF	TGTGCCAGCAGCTTGGATACAGGGAGCGGTGAAGCTTTCTTT
TRBJ1-1	11	.	.	TRBV20-1	CSAARGTEAFF	TGCAGTGCGGCCAGGGGCACTGAAGCTTTCTTT
TRBJ2-1	15	TRBD2	.	TRBV5-4	CASSRSGNALNEQFF	TGTGCCAGCAGCCGTAGCGGGAACGCCCTCAATGAGCAGTTCTTC
TRBJ2-7	14	TRBD2	.	TRBV11-1	CASSGLAGGREQYF	TGTGCCAGCAGCGGGCTAGCGGGGGGCCGGGAGCAGTACTTC
TRBJ2-7	12	.	.	TRBV27	CASSLSLGEQYF	TGTGCCAGCAGTTTATCCCTCGGCGAGCAGTACTTC
TRBJ2-1	18	TRBD2	.	TRBV27	CASTSLRTSGRIVDEQFF	TGTGCCAGCACCTCACTACGGACTAGCGGGAGAATCGTGGATGAGCAGTTCTTC
TRBJ2-7	11	.	.	TRBV20-1	CSAGTDYEQYF	TGCAGTGCTGGGACTGACTACGAGCAGTACTTC
TRBJ2-5	13	.	.	TRBV6-5	CASSYRIEETQYF	TGTGCCAGCAGTTACAGAATCGAGGAGACCCAGTACTTC
TRBJ2-3	12	.	.	TRBV12-3/TRBV12-4	CASSYSSATQYF	TGTGCCAGCAGTTATTCTAGCGCGACGCAGTATTTT
TRBJ1-6	17	TRBD1	.	TRBV5-5	CASSPGGTGIFNSPLHF	TGTGCCAGCAGCCCCGGGGGGACAGGAATATTTAATTCACCCCTCCACTTT
TRBJ2-7	15	TRBD1	.	TRBV28	CASSPGQGLTYEQYF	TGTGCCAGCAGCCCGGGACAGGGACTTACCTACGAGCAGTACTTC
TRBJ2-1	14	.	once	TRBV7-9	CASRNRETLNEQFF	TGTGCCAGCAGAAACCGGGAGACCCTTAATGAGCAGTTCTTC
TRBJ2-7	14	TRBD1	once	TRBV9	CASSMGQGSYEQYF	TGTGCCAGCAGCATGGGACAGGGTTCCTACGAGCAGTACTTC
TRBJ2-3	16	TRBD1	.	TRBV7-2	CASSFPPGQGADTQYF	TGTGCCAGCAGCTTCCCACCGGGACAGGGGGCAGATACGCAGTATTTT
TRBJ2-3	16	.	.	TRBV11-2	CASSLWVAGSTDTQYF	TGTGCCAGCAGCTTATGGGTCGCCGGGAGCACAGATACGCAGTATTTT
TRBJ2-3	13	.	.	TRBV12-3/TRBV12-4	CASRFPGTDTQYF	TGTGCCAGCAGGTTTCCGGGCACAGATACGCAGTATTTT
TRBJ1-2	13	.	.	TRBV12-3/TRBV12-4	CASNIGGGSGYTF	TGTGCCAGCAACATTGGTGGGGGCAGCGGCTACACCTTC
TRBJ2-7	11	TRBD2	few	TRBV3-1/TRBV3-2	CASSRGLEQYF	TGTGCCAGCAGCCGGGGACTAGAGCAGTACTTC
TRBJ1-3	14	.	.	TRBV9	CASSSTVSGNTIYF	TGTGCCAGCAGCTCTACAGTCTCTGGAAACACCATATATTTT